This TCR beta chain was captured by sequencing in a study of T cells in Graves' hyperthyroidism and ophthalmopathy. Regions amplified from RNA transcripts were the TCR beta CDR3 regions. The HTBI primer set served for first-round RT-PCR of the TCR CDR3. TCRdb called the multiplex PCR reads again in MiXCR, with one record for every CDR3 protein. The sample consists of a few hundred thousand distinct CDR3 sequences, approximately 15% of them appearing once. Researchers barred patients who had uncontrolled infection, other autoimmune disease, pregnancy or lactation. The CDR3 is 18 residues long. The J segment lost 1 base and the V segment lost 5 bases, leaving 9 bases of the junction unmatched. Germline CDR1 reads MNHEY; CDR2 reads SMNVEV (reference sequence). This clonotype was seen many times.

The chain recombines TRBV27 with TRBJ2-2; 11 nucleotides line up with TRBD1. Sample: blood. This TCR was recovered from a woman in her 30s with Graves' hyperthyroidism. The DNA of the CDR3 is TGTGCCAGCAGTACACGGGACAGGGGGATGTTGAACACCGGGGAGCTGTTTTTT. Protein product: CASSTRDRGMLNTGELFF.